This T cell receptor (beta chain) was observed in a study of cytomegalovirus exposure and HLA in healthy donors. Study-level points and caveats: In vitro data verified three CMV-associated chains as specific for CMV antigens.

This clone was seen a handful of times. Its antigen remains unknown. The PCR made use of 60 Vbeta and 13 Jbeta primers. Generated by immunoSEQ multiplex PCR, the TCRdb table keeps only in-frame clones and is missing some. This table has approximately 190,000 clones, roughly an eighth appearing once. Between the trimmed V and J ends, which lost 6 bases and 7 bases, there was a span of 9 bases. Germline V gene lookup returns CDR1 MGHDK and CDR2 SYGVNS. This CDR3 has 11 residues. Sample: PBMCs. The chain joins TRBV25-1 to TRBJ1-1, with a weak D call TRBD1 (6 bases). This clonotype originated in a man aged 50 or older in good health and CMV-seropositive. The CDR3 DNA follows: TGTGCCAGCAGCCAGACAGGTGAAGCTTTCTTT. It encodes CASSQTGEAFF.